Below, one T cell receptor beta chain is given with its context. The V gene's germline CDR1 is KGHDR and CDR2 SFDVKD. The CDR3 sequence is 15 residues long. V lost 0 bases to trimming and J lost 4 bases; unmatched junction nucleotides: 2. Authors' analysis steps: Estimated nucleated cell counts came from reference gene primer amplification. Generated by immunoSEQ multiplex PCR, the TCRdb table keeps only in-frame clones and is missing some. D and trimming come from the DNA, and the V and J calls and clone size come from that table. The data show 200,000 or so clones, about 87% seen once. These data are taken from a study of blood T cell repertoires in COVID-19. Study-wide background: The cDNA or gDNA used as material had been derived from T cells, B-cell-depleted T cells, or PBMCs.

Adults between about 18 and 89 years of age took part from about two dozen US areas. Participants' reported clinical history set cohort assignment. The TCR comes from a woman in her 30s who had been exposed to COVID-19. V gene TRBV24-1 combines with J gene TRBJ2-7; 10 positions match TRBD2. The material sequenced was PBMCs or T cells enriched from blood (not recorded which). The CDR3 region is CATSDLASGRYEQYF. The CDR3 coding sequence is TGTGCCACCAGTGATTTGGCTAGCGGGAGATACGAGCAGTACTTC.